Included here is one T cell receptor (beta chain) sequence, with context. Its cognate antigen is unknown. TCRdb keeps only in-frame clones here, not all; method: immunoSEQ multiplex PCR. The sample contains just over 7,000 clones, 79% of which appear only once. The data stem from a study of immune evolution from preneoplasia to lung adenocarcinoma. Whole-study findings and limits: Later-stage lesions appeared to have more T cells, more diversity, less clonality. From normal lung to invasive adenocarcinoma, top clone frequencies appeared to decrease.

Resections took place in Japan or China from about 2014 to 2017. Histologic diagnosis was independently verified by two lung pathologists. Sample: FFPE adjacent normal lung tissue. The TCR comes from a person aged 65 to 79 with lung adenocarcinoma.

For the CDR3, the DNA is TGTGCCAGCCGTCAGGGGGTGCACGGGGAGCTGTTTTTT. Translated: CASRQGVHGELFF. J is TRBJ2-2 and V is TRBV5-5; 7 bases fit TRBD1. V dropped 7 bases and J dropped 7; count of bases not matched to a gene: 7. Germline lookup yields CDR1 SGHKS and CDR2 YYEKEE (reference sequence). The CDR3 has 13 residues.